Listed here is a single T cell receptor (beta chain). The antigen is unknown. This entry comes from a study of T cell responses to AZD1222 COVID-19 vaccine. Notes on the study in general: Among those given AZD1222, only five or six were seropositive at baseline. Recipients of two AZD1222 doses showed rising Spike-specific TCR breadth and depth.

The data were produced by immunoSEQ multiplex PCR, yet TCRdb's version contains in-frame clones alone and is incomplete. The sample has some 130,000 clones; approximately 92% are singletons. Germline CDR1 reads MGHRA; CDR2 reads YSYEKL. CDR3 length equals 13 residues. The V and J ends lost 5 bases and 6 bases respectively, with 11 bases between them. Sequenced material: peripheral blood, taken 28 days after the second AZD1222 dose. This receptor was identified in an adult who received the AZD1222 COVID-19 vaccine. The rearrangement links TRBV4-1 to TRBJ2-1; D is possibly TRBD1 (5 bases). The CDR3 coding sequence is TGCGCCAGCAGCACAGGACCTAGCAATGAGCAGTTCTTC. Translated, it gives CASSTGPSNEQFF.